This entry is about one T cell receptor (beta chain). The CD4+ fraction was divided into a CD45RA+ naive subset and a CD45RA-negative memory subset. This record comes from a study of shared clonotypes between healthy human individuals. The germline gives CDR1 SGHRS, CDR2 YFSETQ. This CDR3 is 15 amino acids long. Trimming took 4 bases from V and 2 from J; bases not matched to a gene: 7. The method was immunoSEQ multiplex PCR; TCRdb's version includes in-frame clones alone and lacks a portion of them. The sample includes 2,500,000 or so clones, about 92% of them seen just once. V gene TRBV5-1 combines with J gene TRBJ2-7, with 9 bases matching TRBD1. The sequenced material came from naive CD4+ T cells sorted from blood. Subset indicated: CD45RA+ positively selected. The source of this sequence is a man younger than 35 in good health. CDR3 sequence reads: CASSGDRGTTYEQYF. The CDR3 nucleotides read TGCGCCAGCAGCGGCGACAGGGGGACAACCTACGAGCAGTACTTC.